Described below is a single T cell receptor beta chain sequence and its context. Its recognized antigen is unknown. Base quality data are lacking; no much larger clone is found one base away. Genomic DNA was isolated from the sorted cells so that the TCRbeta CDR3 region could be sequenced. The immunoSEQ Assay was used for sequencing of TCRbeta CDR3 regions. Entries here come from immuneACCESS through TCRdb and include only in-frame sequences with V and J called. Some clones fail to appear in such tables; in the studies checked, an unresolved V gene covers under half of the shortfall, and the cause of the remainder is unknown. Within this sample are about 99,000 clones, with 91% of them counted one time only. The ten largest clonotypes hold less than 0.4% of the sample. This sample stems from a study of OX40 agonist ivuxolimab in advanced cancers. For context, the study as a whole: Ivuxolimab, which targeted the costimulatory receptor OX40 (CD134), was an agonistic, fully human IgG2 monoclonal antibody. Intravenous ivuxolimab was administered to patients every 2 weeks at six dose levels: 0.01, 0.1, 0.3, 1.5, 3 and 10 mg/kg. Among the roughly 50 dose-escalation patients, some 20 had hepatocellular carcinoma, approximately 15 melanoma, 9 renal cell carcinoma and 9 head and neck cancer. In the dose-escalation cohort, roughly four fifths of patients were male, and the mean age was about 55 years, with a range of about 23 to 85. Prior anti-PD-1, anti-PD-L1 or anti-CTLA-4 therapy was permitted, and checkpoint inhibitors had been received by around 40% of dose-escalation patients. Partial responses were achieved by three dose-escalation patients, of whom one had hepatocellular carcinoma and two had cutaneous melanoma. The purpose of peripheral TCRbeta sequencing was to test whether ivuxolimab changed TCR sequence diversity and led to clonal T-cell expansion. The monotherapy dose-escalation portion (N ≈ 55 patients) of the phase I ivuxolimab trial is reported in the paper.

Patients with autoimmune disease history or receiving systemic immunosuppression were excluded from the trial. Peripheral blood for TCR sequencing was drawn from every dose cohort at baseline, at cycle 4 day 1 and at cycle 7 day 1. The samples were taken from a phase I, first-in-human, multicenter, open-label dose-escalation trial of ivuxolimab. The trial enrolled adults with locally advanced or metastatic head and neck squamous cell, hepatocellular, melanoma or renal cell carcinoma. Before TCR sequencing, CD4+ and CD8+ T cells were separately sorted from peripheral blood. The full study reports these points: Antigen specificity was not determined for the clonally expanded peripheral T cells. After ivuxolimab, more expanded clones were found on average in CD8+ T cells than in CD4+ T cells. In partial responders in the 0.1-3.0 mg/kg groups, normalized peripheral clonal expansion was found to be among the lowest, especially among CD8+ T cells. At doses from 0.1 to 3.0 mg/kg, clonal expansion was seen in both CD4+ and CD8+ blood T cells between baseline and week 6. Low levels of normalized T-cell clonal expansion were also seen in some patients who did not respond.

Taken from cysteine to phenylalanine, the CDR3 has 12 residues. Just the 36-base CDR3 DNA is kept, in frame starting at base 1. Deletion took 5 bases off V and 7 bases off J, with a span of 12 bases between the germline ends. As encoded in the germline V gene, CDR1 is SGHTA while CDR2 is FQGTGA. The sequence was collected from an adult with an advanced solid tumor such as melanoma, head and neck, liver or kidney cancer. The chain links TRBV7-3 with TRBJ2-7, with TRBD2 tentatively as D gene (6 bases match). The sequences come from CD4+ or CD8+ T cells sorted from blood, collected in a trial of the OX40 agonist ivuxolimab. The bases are TGTGCCAGCAGCCCCGCCAGCGGGGAGCAGTACTTC. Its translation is CASSPASGEQYF. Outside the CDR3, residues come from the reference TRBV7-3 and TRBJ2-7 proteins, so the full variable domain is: GAGVSQTPSNKVTEKGKYVELRCDPISGHTALYWYRQSLGQGPEFLIYFQGTGAADDSGLPNDRFFAVRPEGSVSTLKIQRTERGDSAVYLCASSPASGEQYFGPGTRLTVT.